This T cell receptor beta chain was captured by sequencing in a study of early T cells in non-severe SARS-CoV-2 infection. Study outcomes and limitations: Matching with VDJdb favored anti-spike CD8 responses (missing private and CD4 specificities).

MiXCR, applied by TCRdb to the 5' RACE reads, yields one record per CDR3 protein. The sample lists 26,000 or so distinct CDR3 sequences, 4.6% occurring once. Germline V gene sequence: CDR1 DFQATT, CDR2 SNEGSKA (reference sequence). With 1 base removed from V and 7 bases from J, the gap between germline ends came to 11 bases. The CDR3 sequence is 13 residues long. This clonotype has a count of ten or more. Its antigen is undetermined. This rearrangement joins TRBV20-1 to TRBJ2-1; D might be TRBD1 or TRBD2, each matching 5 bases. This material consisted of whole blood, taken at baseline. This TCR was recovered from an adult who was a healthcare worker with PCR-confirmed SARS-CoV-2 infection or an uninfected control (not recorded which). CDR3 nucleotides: TGCAGTGCTAGAGGTCGGGGCGGTAATGAGCAGTTCTTC. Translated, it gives CSARGRGGNEQFF.